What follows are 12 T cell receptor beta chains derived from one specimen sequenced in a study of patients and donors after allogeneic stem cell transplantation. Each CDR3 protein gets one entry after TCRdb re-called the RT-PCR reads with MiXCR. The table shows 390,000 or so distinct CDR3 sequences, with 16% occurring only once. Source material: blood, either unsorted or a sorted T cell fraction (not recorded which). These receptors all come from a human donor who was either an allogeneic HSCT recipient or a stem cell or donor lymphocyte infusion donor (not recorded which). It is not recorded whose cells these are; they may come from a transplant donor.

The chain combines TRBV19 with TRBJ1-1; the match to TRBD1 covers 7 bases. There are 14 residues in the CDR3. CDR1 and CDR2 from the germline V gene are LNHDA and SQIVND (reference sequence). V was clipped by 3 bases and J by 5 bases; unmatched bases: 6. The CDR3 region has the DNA TGTGCCAGTAGTATGACAGGGTCGGGGACTGAAGCTTTCTTT. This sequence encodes CASSMTGSGTEAFF.

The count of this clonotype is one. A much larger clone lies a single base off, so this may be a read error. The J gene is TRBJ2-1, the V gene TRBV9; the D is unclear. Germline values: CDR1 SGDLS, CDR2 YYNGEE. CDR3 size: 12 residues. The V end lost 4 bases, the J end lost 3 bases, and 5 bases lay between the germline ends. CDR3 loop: CASSWSYNEQFF. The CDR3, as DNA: TGTGCCAGCAGCTGGAGCTACAATGAGCAGTTCTTC.

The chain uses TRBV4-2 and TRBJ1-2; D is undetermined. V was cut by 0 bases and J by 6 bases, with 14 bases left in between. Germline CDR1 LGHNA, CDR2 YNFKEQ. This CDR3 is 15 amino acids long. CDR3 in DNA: TGTGCCAGCAGCCAAGATCTGACACAAGGAGATGGCTACACCTTC. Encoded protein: CASSQDLTQGDGYTF.

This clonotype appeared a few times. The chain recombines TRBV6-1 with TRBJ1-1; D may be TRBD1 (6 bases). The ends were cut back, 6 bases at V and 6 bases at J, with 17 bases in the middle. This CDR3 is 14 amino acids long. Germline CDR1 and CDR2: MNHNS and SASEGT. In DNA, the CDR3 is TGTGCCAGCAGCCCGAGGTTGAACAGGGCTGAAGCTTTCTTT. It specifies CASSPRLNRAEAFF.

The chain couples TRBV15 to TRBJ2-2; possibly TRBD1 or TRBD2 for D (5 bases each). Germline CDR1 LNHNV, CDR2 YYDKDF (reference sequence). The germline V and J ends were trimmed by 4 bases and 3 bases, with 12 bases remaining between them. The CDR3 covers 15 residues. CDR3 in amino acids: CATSTWQGDTGELFF. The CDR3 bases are TGTGCCACCAGCACATGGCAGGGAGACACCGGGGAGCTGTTTTTT.

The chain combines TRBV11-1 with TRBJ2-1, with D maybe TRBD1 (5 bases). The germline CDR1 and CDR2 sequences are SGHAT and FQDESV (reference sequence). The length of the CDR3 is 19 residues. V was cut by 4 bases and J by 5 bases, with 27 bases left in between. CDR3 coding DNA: TGTGCCAGCAGCTCCCTCACAGGAAGGTCCTCCGGGTTTAACAATGAGCAGTTCTTC. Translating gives CASSSLTGRSSGFNNEQFF.

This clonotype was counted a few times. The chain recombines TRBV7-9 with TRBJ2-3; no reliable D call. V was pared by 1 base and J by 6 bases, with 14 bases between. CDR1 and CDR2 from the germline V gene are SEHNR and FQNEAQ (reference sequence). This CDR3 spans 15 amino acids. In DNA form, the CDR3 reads TGTGCCAGCAGCTTAGATGGCTCTTCCTCCGATACGCAGTATTTT. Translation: CASSLDGSSSDTQYF.

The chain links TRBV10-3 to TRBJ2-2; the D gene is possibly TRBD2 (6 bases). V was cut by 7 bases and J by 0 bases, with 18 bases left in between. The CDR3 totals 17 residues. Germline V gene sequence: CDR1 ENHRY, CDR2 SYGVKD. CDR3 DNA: TGTGCCATCAAGAGGCAGGGAGGATCCTCGAACACCGGGGAGCTGTTTTTT. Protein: CAIKRQGGSSNTGELFF.

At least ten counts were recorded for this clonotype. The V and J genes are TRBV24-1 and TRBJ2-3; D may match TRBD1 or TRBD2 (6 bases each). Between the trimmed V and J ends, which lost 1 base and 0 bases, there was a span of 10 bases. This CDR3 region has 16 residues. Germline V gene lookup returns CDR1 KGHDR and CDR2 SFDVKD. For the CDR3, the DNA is TGTGCCACCAGTGATTTCGGGGGCGGTAGCACAGATACGCAGTATTTT. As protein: CATSDFGGGSTDTQYF.

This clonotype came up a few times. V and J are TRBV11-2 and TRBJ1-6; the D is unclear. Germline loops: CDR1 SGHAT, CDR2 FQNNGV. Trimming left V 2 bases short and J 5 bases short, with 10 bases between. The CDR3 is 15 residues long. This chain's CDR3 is CASSLSRGNNSPLHF. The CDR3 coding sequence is TGTGCCAGCAGCTTATCCCGGGGTAATAATTCACCCCTCCACTTT.

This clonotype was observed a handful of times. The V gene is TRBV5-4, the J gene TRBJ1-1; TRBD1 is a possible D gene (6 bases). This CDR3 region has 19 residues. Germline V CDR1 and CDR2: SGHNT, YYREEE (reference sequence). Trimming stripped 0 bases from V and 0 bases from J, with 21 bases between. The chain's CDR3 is CASSLERGRTAAMNTEAFF. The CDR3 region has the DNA TGTGCCAGCAGCTTGGAGAGGGGGAGGACGGCCGCCATGAACACTGAAGCTTTCTTT. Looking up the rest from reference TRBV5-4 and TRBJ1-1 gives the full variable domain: ETGVTQSPTHLIKTRGQQVTLRCSSQSGHNTVSWYQQALGQGPQFIFQYYREEENGRGNFPPRFSGLQFPNYSSELNVNALELDDSALYLCASSLERGRTAAMNTEAFFGQGTRLTVV.

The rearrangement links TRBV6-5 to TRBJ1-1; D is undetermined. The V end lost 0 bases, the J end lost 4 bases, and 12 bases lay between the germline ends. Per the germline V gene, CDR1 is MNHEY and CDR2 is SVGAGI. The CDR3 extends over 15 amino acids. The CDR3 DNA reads TGTGCCAGCAGTTACTCGATGGCAGAGCGCACTGAAGCTTTCTTT. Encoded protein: CASSYSMAERTEAFF.